This section outlines one T cell receptor beta chain sequence together with its context. The record originates from a study of blood T cell repertoires in COVID-19. The CDR3 length is 17 residues. Germline V gives CDR1 SGHRS, CDR2 YFSETQ. V was trimmed by 0 bases and J by 2 bases, leaving 17 bases between them. Sequenced by immunoSEQ multiplex PCR; TCRdb stores in-frame clones only, minus some. The sample includes roughly 14,000 clones, nearly 75% of them seen just once. The receptor was derived from a boy younger than 10 with active or convalescent COVID-19. Sample: peripheral blood. The chain joins TRBV5-1 to TRBJ2-5; a weak D match, TRBD2 (7 bases). Here the CDR3 DNA reads TGCGCCAGCAGCTTGGCCGGGGGGCAGGGGTCTCAAGAGACCCAGTACTTC. The encoded protein is CASSLAGGQGSQETQYF.